Presented here are 32 T cell receptor beta chains from one specimen sequenced in a study of response to subunit inactivated influenza vaccine. TCRdb recomputed calls from the RT-PCR reads with MiXCR, one row per CDR3 protein. Among fewer than 800,000 distinct CDR3 sequences listed, approximately 14% were seen once. Sequencing was performed on PBMCs from blood, taken 12 days after vaccination. These TCRs come from a man aged 50 to 59 who received an inactivated influenza vaccine.

A few counts support this clonotype. The chain joins TRBV4-3 to TRBJ2-5, with D unclear. The CDR3 has 13 amino acids. Germline CDR1 LGHNA, CDR2 YSLEER. The V gene lost 0 bases and the J gene lost 3 bases, with 5 bases spanning the gap. CDR3 bases: TGCGCCAGCAGCCAAGATTTAAAAGAGACCCAGTACTTC. Protein sequence: CASSQDLKETQYF.

V is TRBV20-1 and J is TRBJ1-2; D is perhaps TRBD1 (5 bases). The CDR3 has 14 amino acids. The V gene lost 6 bases and the J gene lost 7 bases, with 21 bases spanning the gap. Germline V lookup: CDR1 DFQATT, CDR2 SNEGSKA (reference sequence). The CDR3 nucleotides read TGCAGTGCGAGTCCGGGGTTTGATGGGGGTGGCTACACCTTC. It encodes CSASPGFDGGGYTF.

The chain combines TRBV10-3 with TRBJ2-3; TRBD2 aligns across 12 bases. CDR3 length: 15 residues. V shed 2 bases and J 6 bases; nucleotides not matched to a gene: 3. CDR1 and CDR2 from the germline V gene are ENHRY and SYGVKD. The CDR3 DNA is TGTGCCATCAGTGAGACTAGCGGGAGGTCTGATACGCAGTATTTT. Amino acids: CAISETSGRSDTQYF.

This clonotype was seen at least ten times. This sequence joins TRBV6-5 and TRBJ2-3; 8 nucleotides align to TRBD2. The V segment lost 0 bases and the J segment 7 bases; nucleotides outside the gene matches: 6. CDR1 MNHEY and CDR2 SVGAGI come from the germline V gene. The CDR3 covers 15 residues. The CDR3 DNA is TGTGCCAGCAGTTACTCTTCATCGGGGGGGAATACGCAGTATTTT. The encoded protein is CASSYSSSGGNTQYF.

Many counts were recorded for this clonotype. This chain links TRBV27 with TRBJ1-1; tentatively, D is TRBD1 (5 bases). Germline CDR1 MNHEY, CDR2 SMNVEV (reference sequence). Trimming left V 1 base short and J 5 bases short, with 14 bases between. This CDR3 has 15 residues. The CDR3 DNA reads TGTGCCAGCAGTTTATATCCGGGGGGAATAACTGAAGCTTTCTTT. Translated, it gives CASSLYPGGITEAFF.

This clonotype was recorded many times. The chain uses TRBV30 and TRBJ1-1; D might be TRBD1 (6 bases). Germline-derived CDR1 and CDR2 are GTSNPN and SVGIG (reference sequence). The V end lost 0 bases, the J end lost 3 bases, and 14 bases lay between the germline ends. This CDR3 region has 15 residues. The CDR3 coding sequence is TGTGCCTGGAGTGTACCAGGGGCTGGGTACACTGAAGCTTTCTTT. Its protein is CAWSVPGAGYTEAFF.

The chain recombines TRBV18 with TRBJ2-6; D might be TRBD2 (6 bases). V lost 6 bases, J lost 4 bases, and 13 bases lay in between. CDR1 and CDR2 from the germline V gene are KGHSH and LQKENI. This CDR3 region has 15 residues. In nucleotides, the CDR3 is TGTGCCAGCTCGGGGACTTCCCCAGGGGCCAACGTCCTGACTTTC. Its protein is CASSGTSPGANVLTF. The full variable domain, its missing parts supplied by reference TRBV18 and TRBJ2-6, is NAGVMQNPRHLVRRRGQEARLRCSPMKGHSHVYWYRQLPEEGLKFMVYLQKENIIDESGMPKERFSAEFPKEGPSILRIQQVVRGDSAAYFCASSGTSPGANVLTFGAGSRLTVL.

This clonotype has just a few counts. This sequence joins TRBV9 and TRBJ2-7; 10 bases are a match to TRBD2. Germline loops: CDR1 SGDLS, CDR2 YYNGEE. The V gene end was trimmed by 0 bases and the J gene end by 3 bases; junction bases not matched to a gene: 6. This CDR3 has 16 amino acids. The CDR3 region is CASSVEGASGSYEQYF. The DNA for the CDR3 is TGTGCCAGCAGCGTAGAAGGGGCTAGCGGGAGCTACGAGCAGTACTTC.

This sequence joins TRBV12-3 or TRBV12-4 and TRBJ2-2; D unresolved. The V end was cut by 7 bases, the J end by 2 bases, with 17 bases between. The CDR3 length is 16 residues. The CDR3 reads CASTLVSSPNTGELFF. The CDR3 DNA is TGTGCCAGCACCTTAGTCAGTTCTCCTAACACCGGGGAGCTGTTTTTT.

This clonotype was observed a handful of times. The gene calls are TRBV6-4 and TRBJ2-1, with 9 bases identical to TRBD2. The V gene end was trimmed by 2 bases and the J gene end by 4 bases; junction bases not matched to a gene: 9. The CDR3 contains 17 residues. The germline V gene has CDR1 MRHNA and CDR2 SNTAGT. Written as DNA, the CDR3 is TGTGCCAGCAGTGACCCCCTAGGGACTAGCCGTTACAATGAGCAGTTCTTC. This encodes CASSDPLGTSRYNEQFF.

This rearrangement joins TRBV6-5 to TRBJ2-3; 11 bases agree with TRBD1. V trimming: 0 bases; J trimming: 3 bases; junction bases outside the gene matches: 11. The CDR3 has 19 residues. CDR1 MNHEY and CDR2 SVGAGI come from the germline V gene. In nucleotides, the CDR3 is TGTGCCAGCAGTTACTCGGTTTTTCCGCGGGACAGGGGGACAGATACGCAGTATTTT. Protein product: CASSYSVFPRDRGTDTQYF.

This clonotype was seen a few times. This chain links TRBV29-1 with TRBJ2-7; D possibly corresponds to TRBD1 (5 bases). Trimming shortened V by 0 bases and J by 2 bases, and 11 bases separated the two germline ends. The CDR3 totals 14 residues. The germline CDR1 and CDR2 sequences are SQVTM and ANQGSEA. The DNA of the CDR3 is TGCAGCGTTGAAGATTTCCAGGGTACCTACGAGCAGTACTTC. It is translated as CSVEDFQGTYEQYF.

V gene TRBV10-3 combines with J gene TRBJ1-2; D is unresolved. The CDR3 has 13 residues. The V end was cut by 4 bases, the J end by 5 bases, with 11 bases between. From germline, CDR1 is ENHRY and CDR2 SYGVKD. The CDR3 DNA follows: TGTGCCATCAGTGCCACTGGAGGGTATGGCTACACCTTC. This sequence encodes CAISATGGYGYTF.

This clonotype was detected a few times. The chain recombines TRBV7-9 with TRBJ2-3, with D unclear. Germline V lookup: CDR1 SEHNR, CDR2 FQNEAQ (reference sequence). The V end was cut by 1 base, the J end by 2 bases, with 7 bases between. The CDR3 is 14 residues long. The CDR3 is CASSLGRPTDTQYF. Here the CDR3 DNA reads TGTGCCAGCAGCTTAGGACGACCCACAGATACGCAGTATTTT.

This clonotype was detected only a few times. The chain carries TRBV6-2 or TRBV6-3 and TRBJ1-2, with D maybe TRBD1 (5 bases). Germline V lookup: CDR1 MNHEY, CDR2 SVGEGT. This CDR3 comprises 12 residues. Between the trimmed V and J ends, which lost 8 bases and 5 bases, there was a span of 12 bases. The CDR3 DNA reads as TGTGCCAGCTCCGACAGTCCTTATGGCTACACCTTC. It encodes CASSDSPYGYTF.

The rearrangement uses TRBV20-1 and TRBJ2-7; D is perhaps TRBD1 (6 bases). V was cut by 6 bases and J by 2 bases, with 14 bases left in between. The length of the CDR3 is 13 residues. The germline V gene encodes CDR1 DFQATT and CDR2 SNEGSKA (reference sequence). The DNA for the CDR3 is TGCAGTGCGGAGCCCGGGACAACCTACGAGCAGTACTTC. Translation gives CSAEPGTTYEQYF.

This clonotype was recorded at least ten times. The gene calls are TRBV12-3 or TRBV12-4 and TRBJ2-1, with 7 positions matching TRBD1. With V trimmed by 3 bases and J by 1 base, 6 bases remained unmatched. The CDR3 is 16 residues long. The CDR3 region is CASSFGQVKSYNEQFF. The CDR3, as DNA: TGTGCCAGCAGTTTTGGACAGGTGAAGTCCTACAATGAGCAGTTCTTC.

This rearrangement joins TRBV6-2 or TRBV6-3 to TRBJ2-7; D call uncertain. V was cut by 6 bases and J by 7 bases, with 22 bases left in between. Germline V gene sequence: CDR1 MNHEY, CDR2 SVGEGT. The CDR3 sequence is 15 residues long. In nucleotides, the CDR3 is TGTGCCAGCAGCGCGCCCGCGAAGGGATGGGGAGAGCAGTACTTC. It yields the protein CASSAPAKGWGEQYF.

The chain carries TRBV7-9 and TRBJ2-7, with 8 positions matching TRBD1. The CDR3 totals 13 residues. Germline V gene data show CDR1 as SEHNR and CDR2 as FQNEAQ (reference sequence). V shed 7 bases, J shed 4 bases, and the junction held 6 bases outside the gene matches. This CDR3 is CASTRQGPYEQYF. The CDR3 bases are TGTGCCAGCACCCGACAGGGGCCATACGAGCAGTACTTC.

A remark on this clonotype: This may be a read error, as it is one base from a much larger clone. V and J are TRBV12-3 or TRBV12-4 and TRBJ2-2; possibly TRBD1 for D (5 bases). There are 15 residues in the CDR3. V gave up 3 bases and J gave up 1 base, with 9 bases separating them. The CDR3 here is CASSFGRENTGELFF. The CDR3 region has the DNA TGTGCCAGCAGTTTCGGCAGGGAGAACACCGGGGAGCTGTTTTTT.

This clonotype turned up a few times. The rearrangement joins TRBV6-1 to TRBJ1-6; D is possibly TRBD1 (6 bases). Trimming pared 2 bases from V and 7 bases from J, leaving 12 bases between. The germline V gene has CDR1 MNHNS and CDR2 SASEGT. This CDR3 contains 15 residues. This chain's CDR3 is CASSEQGSLNSPLHF. CDR3 coding DNA: TGTGCCAGCAGTGAACAGGGGTCGTTGAATTCACCCCTCCACTTT.

This chain links TRBV6-2 or TRBV6-3 with TRBJ2-6; 9 bases align to TRBD1. CDR1 MNHEY and CDR2 SVGEGT come from the germline V gene. Trimming removed 6 bases from V and 1 base from J; junction bases left unmatched: 16. This CDR3 has 20 residues. CDR3 bases: TGTGCCAGCAGCCACCCCCGGGACAGGGAAGTGTTGTCTGGGGCCAACGTCCTGACTTTC. This encodes CASSHPRDREVLSGANVLTF.

This clonotype was found many times. V gene TRBV25-1 combines with J gene TRBJ2-7, with D tentatively TRBD1 (6 bases). Per the germline V gene, CDR1 is MGHDK and CDR2 is SYGVNS. The CDR3 is 12 residues long. Trimming stripped 10 bases from V and 3 bases from J, with 13 bases between. CDR3 nucleotides: TGTGCCACTACGGGACACTTCTACGAGCAGTACTTC. Translation gives CATTGHFYEQYF.

The chain links TRBV7-9 to TRBJ2-1, with D unresolved. Germline loops: CDR1 SEHNR, CDR2 FQNEAQ (reference sequence). V was pared by 4 bases and J by 4 bases, with 14 bases between. This CDR3 spans 15 amino acids. CDR3: CASSSPQDYYNEQFF. CDR3 nucleotide sequence: TGTGCCAGCAGCTCCCCGCAGGATTATTACAATGAGCAGTTCTTC.

This clonotype showed up just a few times. V usage is TRBV3-1 and J usage is TRBJ1-2; TRBD1 agrees at 7 bases. V gave up 2 bases and J gave up 2 bases; unmatched junction bases: 5. The CDR3 extends over 15 amino acids. Germline lookup yields CDR1 LGHDT and CDR2 YNNKEL (reference sequence). CDR3 region: CASSQTLGQNYGYTF. Written as DNA, the CDR3 is TGTGCCAGCAGCCAAACCCTGGGACAGAACTATGGCTACACCTTC. Based on the CDR3 plus reference TRBV3-1 and TRBJ1-2, the full variable domain is DTAVSQTPKYLVTQMGNDKSIKCEQNLGHDTMYWYKQDSKKFLKIMFSYNNKELIINETVPNRFSPKSPDKAHLNLHINSLELGDSAVYFCASSQTLGQNYGYTFGSGTRLTVV.

The chain employs TRBV10-3 and TRBJ2-7; D call uncertain. Trimming stripped 6 bases from V and 2 bases from J, with 17 bases between. CDR1 ENHRY and CDR2 SYGVKD come from the germline V gene. The CDR3 extends over 15 amino acids. DNA for the CDR3: TGTGCCATCAGGGCCGGGCAACTCCTTACCTACGAGCAGTACTTC. It yields the protein CAIRAGQLLTYEQYF.

The V call is TRBV6-1, the J call TRBJ2-5; 7 bases match TRBD1. CDR3 length: 14 residues. Trimming removed 7 bases from V and 0 bases from J; junction bases left unmatched: 5. CDR1 is MNHNS, CDR2 SASEGT, per germline. Written as DNA, the CDR3 is TGTGCCAGCAACCGGGGACAGCACCAAGAGACCCAGTACTTC. It yields the protein CASNRGQHQETQYF.

The sample holds a few counts of this clonotype. The V call is TRBV12-3 or TRBV12-4, the J call TRBJ2-3; 13 bases match TRBD2. The junction had 6 bases not matched to a gene; V was cut back by 6 bases and J by 0 bases. This CDR3 is built from 17 residues. CDR3: CASRPGLAGPSTDTQYF. The CDR3 nucleotides are TGTGCCAGCAGGCCGGGACTAGCGGGACCCAGCACAGATACGCAGTATTTT.

The V and J genes are TRBV20-1 and TRBJ2-3; no clear D. This CDR3 is 13 amino acids long. Trimming pared 3 bases from V and 0 bases from J, leaving 7 bases between. CDR1 is DFQATT and CDR2 is SNEGSKA in the germline V gene (reference sequence). CDR3 sequence reads: CSASLQSTDTQYF. The CDR3 DNA follows: TGCAGTGCTAGTCTCCAGAGCACAGATACGCAGTATTTT.

On this clonotype itself: A much bigger clone sits one base away, suggesting this may be a read error. The gene calls are TRBV29-1 and TRBJ2-3; D uncertain. The CDR3 sequence is 14 residues long. The germline CDR1 and CDR2 sequences are SQVTM and ANQGSEA. The V and J ends lost 3 bases and 2 bases respectively, with 12 bases between them. CDR3 protein: CSVEIGWATDTQYF. The CDR3 region has the DNA TGCAGCGTTGAGATCGGGTGGGCCACAGATACGCAGTATTTT.

This clonotype came up a few times. The chain joins TRBV11-3 to TRBJ2-5; the D gene is possibly TRBD1 (6 bases). Between the trimmed V and J ends, which lost 0 bases and 6 bases, there was a span of 14 bases. The germline gives CDR1 SGHNT, CDR2 YENEEA. The CDR3 covers 15 residues. Here the CDR3 reads CASSLDPSGVKTQYF. The CDR3 DNA is TGTGCCAGCAGCTTAGATCCGTCAGGGGTAAAGACCCAGTACTTC.

This clonotype has more than one count but fewer than ten. The chain is built from TRBV4-2 and TRBJ2-1; 8 bases line up with TRBD2. With V trimmed by 1 base and J by 0 bases, 5 bases remained unmatched. This CDR3 region has 17 residues. Germline V gene sequence: CDR1 LGHNA, CDR2 YNFKEQ. The CDR3 nucleotides read TGTGCCAGCAGCCAAGTGGGGCGGGGGGCCTCCTACAATGAGCAGTTCTTC. The encoded protein is CASSQVGRGASYNEQFF.